The clone carrying this T cell receptor beta chain was observed a handful of times. This entry is derived from a study of blood T cell repertoires in COVID-19. Study as a whole: The origin of the acute and convalescent COVID-19 samples was the United States, Italy and Spain. PBMCs, B-cell-depleted T cells, or T cells were the source of the cDNA or gDNA that made up the material.

V gave up 5 bases and J gave up 3 bases, with 10 bases separating them. Germline loops: CDR1 LGHDT, CDR2 YNNKEL (reference sequence). There are 13 residues in the CDR3. Per the study methods: Estimates of nucleated cell counts were drawn from the amplification of reference gene primers. Here immunoSEQ multiplex PCR was the method, and the copy in TCRdb shows in-frame clones only, minus some. D and trimming come from the DNA, and the V and J calls and clone size come from that table. The sample holds roughly 240,000 clones, around 83% seen once. Sequenced material: peripheral blood. J is TRBJ1-2 and V is TRBV3-1 (or the pseudogene TRBV3-2); D not resolved. The TCR originated in a man aged 40-49 years who had recovered from COVID-19. The CDR3 here is CASSSDGDYGYTF. CDR3 nucleotides: TGTGCCAGCAGCTCGGACGGGGACTATGGCTACACCTTC.